One and the same sample provided the 21 T cell receptor beta chains below, sequenced in a study of T cell clonality in common variable immunodeficiency. Method: immunoSEQ multiplex PCR; TCRdb's copy keeps in-frame clones and lacks some. The table lists 35,000 or so clones, with no singletons. The material sequenced was peripheral blood mononuclear cells. All receptors derive from a person aged 18 to 70 in good health.

This clone came up many times. The read terminates 3 residues before the CDR3 end, so the remaining end is supplied by the germline J gene. The chain employs TRBV5-1 and TRBJ1-2; maybe TRBD1 (5 bases). CDR1 and CDR2 from the germline V gene are SGHRS and YFSETQ. Trimming stripped 0 bases from V and 3 bases from J, with 6 bases between. This CDR3 is built from 13 residues. CDR3 in amino acids: CASSLAGYYGYTF. Incomplete CDR3 DNA: TGCGCCAGCAGCTTGGCAGGGTACTATGGC.

This clone was seen many times. The observed sequence ends 3 residues before the CDR3 terminus, with the missing tail filled in from the germline J gene. The gene calls are TRBV12-3 or TRBV12-4 and TRBJ2-7, with 14 bases fitting TRBD2. The CDR3 is 15 residues long. The J segment lost 4 bases and the V segment lost 6 bases, leaving 5 bases of the junction unmatched. The part of the CDR3 DNA that was read is TGTGCCAGCAGAATGAGACTAGCGGGAGGGTACGAG. Amino acid sequence: CASRMRLAGGYE. The full-length CDR3 reads as CASRMRLAGGYEQYF.

In this sample, this clone turned up many times. Read sequence stops 3 residues before the CDR3 end, and the germline J gene provides the missing end. V is TRBV5-1 and J is TRBJ2-3, with 7 bases identical to TRBD1. CDR1 is SGHRS, CDR2 YFSETQ, per germline. There are 16 residues in the CDR3. V dropped 2 bases and J dropped 2; count of bases not matched to a gene: 8. The CDR3 loop reads CASSFNRDRNTDTQYF. The CDR3 DNA, read in part, is TGCGCCAGCAGCTTTAACCGGGACAGAAACACAGATACG.

This clone was detected many times. The observed sequence ends 3 residues before the CDR3 terminus, with the missing tail filled in from the germline J gene. The chain uses TRBV19 and TRBJ2-7; maybe TRBD2 (6 bases). Germline values: CDR1 LNHDA, CDR2 SQIVND (reference sequence). The CDR3 length is 17 residues. The V end lost 1 base, the J end lost 6 bases, and 22 bases lay between the germline ends. The CDR3: CASSIGGARSRVSEQYF. The DNA read from the CDR3 is TGTGCCAGTAGTATAGGCGGGGCTAGATCTCGGGTAAGCGAG.

This clone was detected many times. The read ends 3 residues before the CDR3 terminus; that terminus is restored from the germline J gene. The genes are TRBV6-1 and TRBJ1-2, with D perhaps TRBD1 (5 bases). The germline CDR1 and CDR2 sequences are MNHNS and SASEGT. The CDR3 spans 13 residues. The CDR3 sequence: CASRERGEGGYTF. CDR3 bases read: TGTGCCAGCAGAGAACGGGGGGAAGGAGGC.

This clone was picked up many times. The read ends 3 residues before the CDR3 terminus; that terminus is restored from the germline J gene. The J gene is TRBJ2-1, the V gene TRBV7-2; D is undetermined. The V end lost 1 base, the J end lost 9 bases, and 10 bases lay between the germline ends. Looked up from germline, CDR1 is SGHTA and CDR2 is FQGNSA. There are 13 residues in the CDR3. The covered CDR3 bases are TGTGCCAGCAGCTTAGTAGGGCTGGGTGAG. This translates into CASSLVGLGE. The entire CDR3 reads CASSLVGLGEQFF.

Ten or more counts support this clone. The read ends 3 residues before the CDR3 terminus; that terminus is restored from the germline J gene. This chain joins TRBV19 and TRBJ2-7, with TRBD2 matching 7 bases. The CDR3 is 15 amino acids. V dropped 5 bases and J dropped 1; count of bases not matched to a gene: 8. Per the germline V gene, CDR1 is LNHDA and CDR2 is SQIVND (reference sequence). CDR3 DNA, as far as it was read: TGTGCCAGTAGTCTCCGGCCAGCGGGATCCTACGAG. Protein product: CASSLRPAGSYE. The full CDR3 protein reads CASSLRPAGSYEQYF.

This clone has at least ten counts. The CDR3 goes on 3 residues after the read ends, and that part is filled in from the germline J gene. J is TRBJ2-7 and V is TRBV20-1; D possibly corresponds to TRBD2 (6 bases). The CDR3 spans 16 residues. Germline CDR1 reads DFQATT; CDR2 reads SNEGSKA (reference sequence). Between the trimmed V and J ends, which lost 1 base and 6 bases, there was a span of 22 bases. CDR3 in amino acids: CSARGVSAGRKGEQYF. CDR3 bases read: TGCAGTGCTAGAGGGGTATCGGCGGGAAGAAAGGGCGAG.

This clone came up many times. The read falls 3 residues short of the CDR3 end, and the missing part is taken from the germline J gene. The genes are TRBV29-1 and TRBJ2-2, with D perhaps matching TRBD2 (6 bases). Trimming shortened V by 5 bases and J by 4 bases, and 14 bases separated the two germline ends. The CDR3 is 14 amino acids. Germline CDR1 SQVTM, CDR2 ANQGSEA. CDR3 DNA, as far as it was read: TGCAGCGTTTCCGCGGGGCCCGGCACCGGGGAG. Residues: CSVSAGPGTGE. The complete CDR3 reads CSVSAGPGTGELFF.

This clone has only a few counts. The sequence runs out 3 residues before the end of the CDR3; the remainder is reconstructed from the germline J gene. The chain is built from TRBV7-2 and TRBJ2-7, with TRBD2 identical over 14 bases. CDR1 is SGHTA, CDR2 FQGNSA, per germline. This CDR3 spans 15 amino acids. With 5 bases clipped from V and 3 bases from J, the junction kept 3 bases outside the gene matches. CDR3 loop: CASSRGLAGVYEQYF. CDR3 bases read: TGTGCCAGCAGCCGGGGACTAGCGGGAGTCTACGAG.

This clone was seen ten or more times. The sequenced fragment ends 3 residues before the CDR3 boundary, so the rest is inferred from the germline J gene. The rearrangement links TRBV5-1 to TRBJ1-3; weak D call: TRBD1 (6 bases). The V gene's germline CDR1 is SGHRS and CDR2 YFSETQ. Trimming took off 4 bases at V and 0 bases at J, with 14 bases between the two ends. The CDR3 consists of 16 residues. CDR3 region: CASSPPVQGSGNTIYF. CDR3 DNA, as far as it was read: TGCGCCAGCAGCCCTCCTGTACAGGGCTCTGGAAACACC. Supplemented by reference TRBV5-1 and TRBJ1-3, the full variable domain reads KAGVTQTPRYLIKTRGQQVTLSCSPISGHRSVSWYQQTPGQGLQFLFEYFSETQRNKGNFPGRFSGRQFSNSRSEMNVSTLELGDSALYLCASSPPVQGSGNTIYFGEGSWLTVV.

This clone was observed at least ten times. The read comes to an end 3 residues before the CDR3 does, leaving the germline J gene to fill in the end. The chain recombines TRBV20-1 with TRBJ2-2; D not resolved. This CDR3 is 14 amino acids long. The germline V gene encodes CDR1 DFQATT and CDR2 SNEGSKA (reference sequence). Trimming removed 2 bases from V and 0 bases from J, with 7 bases in between. The sequenced part of the CDR3 DNA is TGCAGTGCTAGACCGGTCGCGAACACCGGGGAG. Its protein is CSARPVANTGE. The CDR3 reads in full as CSARPVANTGELFF.

This clone was recorded at least ten times. CDR3 amino acids: CAISEHGLAGAGANVLTF. The CDR3 DNA, read in part, is TGTGCCATCAGTGAGCACGGACTAGCGGGAGCTGGGGCCAACGTC. The J gene is TRBJ2-6, the V gene TRBV10-3; 13 bases align to TRBD2. Coverage ceases 3 residues before the CDR3 finishes, and the germline J gene fills in the end. The CDR3 sequence is 18 residues long. The J segment lost 2 bases and the V segment lost 2 bases, leaving 3 bases of the junction unmatched. Per the germline V gene, CDR1 is ENHRY and CDR2 is SYGVKD.

This clone was detected ten times or more. Read data end 3 residues before the CDR3 end; the end is taken from the germline J gene. This rearrangement joins TRBV20-1 to TRBJ1-2; D is perhaps TRBD1 (5 bases). The CDR3 sequence is 14 residues long. Germline CDR1 is DFQATT and CDR2 is SNEGSKA (reference sequence). The CDR3 here is CNAEFQGGGDGYTF. The part of the CDR3 DNA that was read is TGCAATGCGGAATTTCAGGGAGGAGGCGATGGC.

In this sample, this clone turned up many times. The read stops 3 residues short of the end of the CDR3; the missing end is completed from the germline J gene. The chain joins TRBV20-1 to TRBJ2-1; 11 nucleotides match TRBD2. There are 14 residues in the CDR3. Per the germline V gene, CDR1 is DFQATT and CDR2 is SNEGSKA (reference sequence). Trimming at V came to 5 bases and at J to 9 bases, leaving 9 bases not matched to a gene. The part of the CDR3 DNA that was read is TGCAGTGCTTTGGAACTAGCGGGAGAAGGTGAG. This sequence encodes CSALELAGEGE. The whole CDR3 reads CSALELAGEGEQFF.

This clone appeared many times. From the germline J gene comes the end of the CDR3, since the read stops 3 residues before it. V and J are TRBV19 and TRBJ2-5; 9 bases agree with TRBD1. This CDR3 contains 14 residues. Trimming removed 4 bases from V and 4 bases from J; junction bases left unmatched: 4. Per the germline V gene, CDR1 is LNHDA and CDR2 is SQIVND (reference sequence). The CDR3: CASSTRTGVETQYF. The part of the CDR3 DNA that was read is TGTGCCAGTAGTACAAGGACAGGGGTAGAGACC.

This clone was picked up many times. The read comes to an end 3 residues before the CDR3 does, leaving the germline J gene to fill in the end. The V call is TRBV27, the J call TRBJ1-6; tentatively, D is TRBD1 (5 bases). This CDR3 has 15 amino acids. Germline values: CDR1 MNHEY, CDR2 SMNVEV (reference sequence). Trimming cost V 2 bases and J 7 bases, with 12 bases left between them. CDR3 sequence: CASSLRAGMNSPLHF. The covered CDR3 bases are TGTGCCAGCAGTTTAAGGGCAGGGATGAATTCACCC.

This clone was observed many times. The read stops 3 residues short of the end of the CDR3; the missing end is completed from the germline J gene. V is TRBV7-9 and J is TRBJ2-7; 10 bases are a match to TRBD2. Germline V lookup: CDR1 SEHNR, CDR2 FQNEAQ (reference sequence). V gave up 7 bases and J gave up 4 bases; unmatched junction bases: 10. This CDR3 spans 15 amino acids. CDR3 bases read: TGTGCCAGCACCCCCTGGAGTAGCGGGAGGTACGAG. Amino acids: CASTPWSSGRYE. The full CDR3 reads CASTPWSSGRYEQYF.

This clone was observed many times. The read comes to an end 3 residues before the CDR3 does, leaving the germline J gene to fill in the end. The chain couples TRBV20-1 to TRBJ2-1; TRBD2 aligns across 14 bases. Germline V gene sequence: CDR1 DFQATT, CDR2 SNEGSKA (reference sequence). Trimming cost V 5 bases and J 8 bases; bases outside gene matches: 5. The CDR3 runs 14 residues. This CDR3 is CSAWTSGRRYEQFF. Partial CDR3 DNA: TGCAGTGCTTGGACTAGCGGGAGGAGGTATGAG.

This clone was picked up many times. The observed sequence ends 3 residues before the CDR3 terminus, with the missing tail filled in from the germline J gene. V and J are TRBV5-5 and TRBJ2-5; D not certain. Trimming cost V 1 base and J 3 bases, with 10 bases left between them. CDR3 length: 14 amino acids. CDR1 is SGHKS and CDR2 is YYEKEE in the germline V gene (reference sequence). The CDR3 DNA, read in part, is TGTGCCAGCAGCTTGTGGGCCGGAGAAGAGACC. Amino acids: CASSLWAGEET. The whole CDR3 protein reads CASSLWAGEETQYF. The full variable domain, completed using reference TRBV5-5 and TRBJ2-5, is DAGVTQSPTHLIKTRGQQVTLRCSPISGHKSVSWYQQVLGQGPQFIFQYYEKEERGRGNFPDRFSARQFPNYSSELNVNALLLGDSALYLCASSLWAGEETQYFGPGTRLLVL.

In its sample, this clone was seen many times. From the germline J gene comes the end of the CDR3, since the read stops 3 residues before it. The genes are TRBV10-3 and TRBJ1-1; D is unclear. Trimming took 0 bases from V and 7 from J, leaving 6 bases between them. Germline CDR1 is ENHRY and CDR2 is SYGVKD. The CDR3 length is 12 residues. The covered CDR3 bases are TGTGCCATCAGTGAGTCCGGGTTTGAA. Translation gives CAISESGFE. The entire CDR3 protein reads CAISESGFEAFF.